This T cell receptor (beta chain) derives from a study of T cell responses to AZD1222 COVID-19 vaccine. V was clipped by 4 bases and J by 5 bases, with 14 bases between them. CDR3 length: 14 residues. Germline values: CDR1 LGHDT, CDR2 YNNKEL (reference sequence). Clones were sequenced by immunoSEQ multiplex PCR, and TCRdb holds only the in-frame ones, with some missing. The repertoire holds roughly 99,000 clones, with around 90% as singletons. The input for sequencing was peripheral blood, taken on day 0 of AZD1222 vaccination. The V gene is TRBV3-1 (or the pseudogene TRBV3-2), the J gene TRBJ1-1; a possible D gene is TRBD1 (6 bases). This receptor was taken from an adult in good health. Here the CDR3 DNA reads TGTGCCAGCAGCCCCCTTCCGGGGGCAACTGAAGCTTTCTTT. Its protein is CASSPLPGATEAFF.